The 28 T cell receptor beta chains in this list originate from one sample, sequenced in a study of cytomegalovirus exposure and HLA in healthy donors. With 60 Vbeta and 13 Jbeta primers, the PCR was carried out. Repertoires were generated with immunoSEQ multiplex PCR, while TCRdb's copy carries only in-frame clones and drops some. There are 150,000 or so clones in the sample; about 80% occur only once, and approximately 1.5% lies in the top ten. Sequenced material: PBMCs. All receptors come from a man under 40 in good health and CMV-seropositive.

The rearrangement uses TRBV6-5 and TRBJ1-2; D not resolved. Germline V gene data show CDR1 as MNHEY and CDR2 as SVGAGI. Trimming shortened V by 4 bases and J by 8 bases, and 14 bases separated the two germline ends. The CDR3 is 13 residues long. The CDR3 DNA reads TGTGCCAGCAGTTCGGGAGATTTTGACGGCTACACCTTC. Protein product: CASSSGDFDGYTF.

This clone was recorded once. The chain employs TRBV28 and TRBJ2-7, with TRBD2 identical over 13 bases. The V gene's germline CDR1 is MDHEN and CDR2 SYDVKM. This CDR3 is built from 15 residues. The J segment lost 3 bases and the V segment lost 5 bases, leaving 4 bases of the junction unmatched. The CDR3 sequence: CASSLTSGRVYEQYF. CDR3 DNA sequence: TGTGCCAGCAGTCTAACTAGCGGGAGGGTCTACGAGCAGTACTTC.

The rearrangement joins TRBV19 to TRBJ1-4; D unclear. The CDR3 runs 16 residues. The germline gives CDR1 LNHDA, CDR2 SQIVND (reference sequence). V was cut by 6 bases and J by 5 bases, with 19 bases left in between. The CDR3 nucleotides are TGTGCCAGTAGACCGGGGTGGGCAGGCATGAATGAAAAACTGTTTTTT. Its protein is CASRPGWAGMNEKLFF.

The chain couples TRBV7-3 to TRBJ2-5; possible D gene TRBD2, 6 bases. V lost 5 bases and J 6 bases, leaving 16 bases between the germline ends. The CDR3 consists of 14 residues. CDR1 is SGHTA and CDR2 is FQGTGA in the germline V gene. The CDR3 bases are TGTGCCAGCAGCCCCGAGGGAGGTGGGCAGACCCAGTACTTC. Residues: CASSPEGGGQTQYF.

The V and J genes are TRBV10-1 and TRBJ2-4, with a tentative D call TRBD2 (5 bases). The CDR3 totals 15 residues. The ends were cut back, 6 bases at V and 7 bases at J, with 19 bases in the middle. Germline CDR1 reads WNHNN; CDR2 reads SYGVQD (reference sequence). The CDR3 region has the DNA TGCGCCAGCAGCAAGGACTGTTTGGGTTTGAACATTCAGTACTTC. Translating gives CASSKDCLGLNIQYF.

The V gene is TRBV7-9, the J gene TRBJ1-2; 11 bases are a match to TRBD1. This CDR3 spans 16 amino acids. Trimming cost V 3 bases and J 4 bases; bases outside gene matches: 7. Germline V lookup: CDR1 SEHNR, CDR2 FQNEAQ (reference sequence). The CDR3 sequence is CASSFPGQGDLYGYTF. CDR3 nucleotide sequence: TGTGCCAGCAGCTTCCCGGGACAGGGGGACCTCTATGGCTACACCTTC.

This clone was observed a handful of times. The chain has TRBV5-1 and TRBJ1-5; D gene uncertain. CDR1 and CDR2 from the germline V gene are SGHRS and YFSETQ. Trimming cost V 0 bases and J 4 bases, with 5 bases left between them. CDR3 length: 13 residues. The CDR3 loop is CASSLDINQPQHF. Here the CDR3 DNA reads TGCGCCAGCAGCTTGGACATTAATCAGCCCCAGCATTTT.

This clone was detected only a few times. This chain links TRBV21-1 with TRBJ1-1. TRBV21-1 is a recognized pseudogene. The CDR3 runs 17 residues. The CDR3 protein is CASSRGGGPLMNTEAFF. The CDR3 bases are TGTGCCAGCAGCAGGGGAGGGGGTCCCTTGATGAACACTGAAGCTTTCTTT.

The rearrangement links TRBV18 to TRBJ2-3; D is uncertain. The V end was cut by 0 bases, the J end by 4 bases, with 5 bases between. Germline CDR1 KGHSH, CDR2 LQKENI. This CDR3 has 13 residues. CDR3 sequence: CASSPPTPDTQYF. The CDR3 DNA is TGTGCCAGCTCACCACCGACTCCAGATACGCAGTATTTT.

The chain is built from TRBV9 and TRBJ2-1; D not resolved. Germline CDR1 is SGDLS and CDR2 is YYNGEE. V was clipped by 1 base and J by 3 bases, with 8 bases between them. This CDR3 comprises 14 residues. The CDR3, as DNA: TGTGCCAGCAGCGTATTTTCAGGCTACAATGAGCAGTTCTTC. Translated, it gives CASSVFSGYNEQFF.

This chain joins TRBV28 and TRBJ1-5, with D possibly TRBD1 on 5 matching bases. Trimming stripped 8 bases from V and 7 bases from J, with 12 bases between. Per germline, CDR1 MDHEN and CDR2 SYDVKM. The CDR3 runs to 12 residues. CDR3 in amino acids: CASRGSVQPQHF. The CDR3 coding sequence is TGTGCCAGCCGGGGGAGCGTGCAGCCCCAGCATTTT.

The CDR3 DNA reads TGTGCCAGCAGCATATACGGACTCTCTGGGGCCAACGTCCTGACTTTC. Encoded protein: CASSIYGLSGANVLTF. The rearrangement uses TRBV14 and TRBJ2-6, with a weak D call TRBD2 (5 bases). The germline V and J ends were trimmed by 5 bases and 0 bases, with 11 bases remaining between them. This CDR3 comprises 16 residues. CDR1 and CDR2 (germline): SGHDN, FVKESK.

The gene calls are TRBV29-1 and TRBJ2-5, with TRBD1 matching over 9 bases. This CDR3 contains 13 residues. Per the germline V gene, CDR1 is SQVTM and CDR2 is ANQGSEA. Trimming took 4 bases from V and 5 from J; bases not matched to a gene: 5. As DNA, the CDR3 is TGCAGCGTTGGGACAGGGGTCGGCGAGACCCAGTACTTC. It translates to CSVGTGVGETQYF.

The J gene is TRBJ2-7, the V gene TRBV9; possible D gene TRBD2, 5 bases. The CDR3 spans 14 residues. The V gene's germline CDR1 is SGDLS and CDR2 YYNGEE. Trimming removed 0 bases at V and 3 bases at J, with 10 bases between. The DNA of the CDR3 is TGTGCCAGCAGCGTAGCTCCGGGAAACTACGAGCAGTACTTC. Its translation is CASSVAPGNYEQYF. Complete variable domain (other parts from reference TRBV9 and TRBJ2-7): DSGVTQTPKHLITATGQRVTLRCSPRSGDLSVYWYQQSLDQGLQFLIQYYNGEERAKGNILERFSAQQFPDLHSELNLSSLELGDSALYFCASSVAPGNYEQYFGPGTRLTVT.

The chain uses TRBV30 and TRBJ2-7; maybe TRBD1 (5 bases). The CDR3 covers 12 residues. Trimming took 2 bases from V and 2 from J, leaving 7 bases between them. In germline, CDR1 is GTSNPN, CDR2 SVGIG (reference sequence). CDR3 sequence reads: CAWSPGTYEQYF. The CDR3, as DNA: TGTGCCTGGAGTCCAGGGACCTACGAGCAGTACTTC. Complete variable domain (other parts from reference TRBV30 and TRBJ2-7): SQTIHQWPATLVQPVGSPLSLECTVEGTSNPNLYWYRQAAGRGLQLLFYSVGIGQISSEVPQNLSASRPQDRQFILSSKKLLLSDSGFYLCAWSPGTYEQYFGPGTRLTVT.

About this clone itself: Other DNA sequences from this sample encode an identical CDR3 as well. V gene TRBV7-2 combines with J gene TRBJ1-2; possible D gene TRBD1, 6 bases. The CDR3 covers 13 residues. The germline CDR1 and CDR2 sequences are SGHTA and FQGNSA. The ends were cut back, 1 base at V and 8 bases at J, with 11 bases in the middle. The CDR3 spells CASSLVSGDGYTF. Written as DNA, the CDR3 is TGTGCCAGCAGCTTAGTTTCAGGGGACGGCTACACCTTC.

CDR3 bases: TGTGCCAGCAGTGAAGCGCTGAGCTCCTATAATTCACCCCTCCACTTT. Translating gives CASSEALSSYNSPLHF. The chain has TRBV6-1 and TRBJ1-6; D remains unclear. Trimming shortened V by 0 bases and J by 0 bases, and 6 bases separated the two germline ends. CDR3 length: 16 amino acids. Germline CDR1 MNHNS, CDR2 SASEGT.

The rearrangement links TRBV2 to TRBJ2-7, with 8 bases fitting TRBD2. The CDR3 length is 16 residues. V lost 6 bases, J lost 1 base, and 11 bases stayed unmatched. CDR1 and CDR2 from the germline V gene are SNHLY and FYNNEI. This chain's CDR3 is CASSRLSGGSSYEQYF. In DNA form, the CDR3 reads TGTGCCAGCAGCCGTCTCTCGGGGGGGTCATCCTACGAGCAGTACTTC. Full variable domain (remainder filled in from reference TRBV2 and TRBJ2-7): EPEVTQTPSHQVTQMGQEVILRCVPISNHLYFYWYRQILGQKVEFLVSFYNNEISEKSEIFDDQFSVERPDGSNFTLKIRSTKLEDSAMYFCASSRLSGGSSYEQYFGPGTRLTVT.

The V and J genes are TRBV19 and TRBJ1-1; perhaps TRBD1 as D (6 bases). CDR3 size: 14 residues. CDR1 and CDR2 (germline): LNHDA, SQIVND (reference sequence). V lost 5 bases, J lost 1 base, and 11 bases lay in between. The CDR3 nucleotides read TGTGCCAGTAGTGGCACACAGGGGAACACTGAAGCTTTCTTT. It encodes CASSGTQGNTEAFF.

The chain carries TRBV19 and TRBJ2-1; 8 nucleotides match TRBD2. From germline, CDR1 is LNHDA and CDR2 SQIVND (reference sequence). The CDR3 is 17 residues long. V was clipped by 4 bases and J by 8 bases; unmatched bases: 16. CDR3 loop: CASSTRLGRGEKYEQFF. CDR3 nucleotides: TGTGCCAGTAGTACGAGGTTAGGGCGGGGGGAGAAGTATGAGCAGTTCTTC. The entire variable domain, with the rest obtained from reference TRBV19 and TRBJ2-1, is as follows: DGGITQSPKYLFRKEGQNVTLSCEQNLNHDAMYWYRQDPGQGLRLIYYSQIVNDFQKGDIAEGYSVSREKKESFPLTVTSAQKNPTAFYLCASSTRLGRGEKYEQFFGPGTRLTVL.

The J gene is TRBJ1-2, the V gene TRBV5-6; D unclear. Germline CDR1 reads SGHDT; CDR2 reads YYEEEE. The CDR3 consists of 15 residues. V lost 0 bases to trimming and J lost 3 bases, with 12 bases between them. The DNA of the CDR3 is TGTGCCAGCAGCTTGGCGGGATTGTTTGACTATGGCTACACCTTC. This codes for CASSLAGLFDYGYTF.

V usage is TRBV5-5 and J usage is TRBJ1-3; D unresolved. Trimming stripped 2 bases from V and 3 bases from J, with 12 bases between. The CDR3 extends over 15 amino acids. Per germline, CDR1 SGHKS and CDR2 YYEKEE (reference sequence). As DNA, the CDR3 is TGTGCCAGCAGCTTTACCCCCGGGATTGGAAACACCATATATTTT. The encoded protein is CASSFTPGIGNTIYF.

This clone turned up a few times. CDR3 protein: CASSATGGYTEAFF. As DNA, the CDR3 is TGTGCCAGCAGCGCAACAGGGGGATACACTGAAGCTTTCTTT. The chain combines TRBV9 with TRBJ1-1; 8 positions agree with TRBD1. CDR1 SGDLS and CDR2 YYNGEE come from the germline V gene. The J segment lost 3 bases and the V segment lost 3 bases, leaving 4 bases of the junction unmatched. This CDR3 contains 14 residues.

The chain carries TRBV11-2 and TRBJ2-5, with 12 bases that match TRBD2. With V trimmed by 2 bases and J by 5 bases, 3 bases remained unmatched. The length of the CDR3 is 15 residues. Germline V gene lookup returns CDR1 SGHAT and CDR2 FQNNGV. CDR3 nucleotide sequence: TGTGCCAGCAGCTTAACCGGGACTAGCGGGGAGACCCAGTACTTC. It encodes CASSLTGTSGETQYF.

The chain is built from TRBV9 and TRBJ2-6, with D perhaps TRBD1 (6 bases). Germline V CDR1 and CDR2: SGDLS, YYNGEE. Trimming shortened V by 3 bases and J by 0 bases, and 16 bases separated the two germline ends. This CDR3 region has 18 residues. The CDR3, as DNA: TGTGCCAGCAGCGGCCGAACAGGGCAAAGCTCTGGGGCCAACGTCCTGACTTTC. This codes for CASSGRTGQSSGANVLTF.

This clone came up once. The chain joins TRBV5-1 to TRBJ2-1, with 8 bases fitting TRBD1. The length of the CDR3 is 15 residues. Trimming at V came to 0 bases and at J to 9 bases, leaving 8 bases not matched to a gene. Per the germline V gene, CDR1 is SGHRS and CDR2 is YFSETQ. In DNA form, the CDR3 reads TGCGCCAGCAGCTTGGGGCAGGGGGCCATCGGTGAGCAGTTCTTC. Amino acid sequence: CASSLGQGAIGEQFF.

The J gene is TRBJ2-6, the V gene TRBV10-3; D is undetermined. The CDR3 is made up of 15 amino acids. The V end was cut by 1 base, the J end by 2 bases, with 6 bases between. The germline gives CDR1 ENHRY, CDR2 SYGVKD. The CDR3 loop reads CAISELLPGANVLTF. As DNA, the CDR3 is TGTGCCATCAGTGAGTTACTACCTGGGGCCAACGTCCTGACTTTC.

The V call is TRBV10-3, the J call TRBJ2-3, with 13 bases that match TRBD2. V lost 5 bases, J lost 4 bases, and 12 bases stayed unmatched. The CDR3 contains 18 residues. The germline V gene encodes CDR1 ENHRY and CDR2 SYGVKD. The CDR3 DNA sequence: TGTGCCATCAGTTCGCGACTAGCGGGGGGTCCAACCCCAGATACGCAGTATTTT. Encoded protein: CAISSRLAGGPTPDTQYF.